These 9 T cell receptor beta chains were all obtained from the same sample, sequenced in a study of beta chain features in type 1 diabetes. Expressed TCRB transcripts were sequenced because the isolated RNA had all been reverse transcribed beforehand. Method: immunoSEQ multiplex PCR; TCRdb's copy keeps in-frame clones and lacks some. The data contain 200,000 to 250,000 clones, 68% of them seen just once; the ten biggest clones take up approximately 0.05%. The sequencing sample was made of naive CD4+ T cells from blood. Receptors were obtained from a young man in good health.

The chain is built from TRBV15 and TRBJ2-7, with D perhaps TRBD2 (6 bases). V dropped 0 bases and J dropped 2 bases, with 14 bases sitting between them. CDR1 and CDR2 (germline): LNHNV, YYDKDF (reference sequence). The CDR3 totals 16 residues. This chain's CDR3 is CATSRDRGDRAYEQYF. The DNA of the CDR3 is TGTGCCACCAGCAGAGATCGCGGGGATCGGGCCTACGAGCAGTACTTC.

The chain carries TRBV7-2 and TRBJ2-4, with unresolved D. This CDR3 comprises 15 residues. Germline CDR1 reads SGHTA; CDR2 reads FQGNSA. V was cut by 4 bases and J by 2 bases, with 12 bases left in between. The CDR3 region has the DNA TGTGCCAGCAGCTCCAACCTGCGGACCAAAAACATTCAGTACTTC. Translation: CASSSNLRTKNIQYF.

This clone turned up a few times. The chain is built from TRBV4-1 and TRBJ2-6; tentative D call: TRBD1 (5 bases). Deletions cut 3 bases from V and 0 bases from J, with 9 bases between. The CDR3 runs 16 residues. Germline V gives CDR1 MGHRA, CDR2 YSYEKL. The chain's CDR3 is CASSHQGSSGANVLTF. The CDR3 DNA reads as TGCGCCAGCAGCCATCAGGGTTCCTCTGGGGCCAACGTCCTGACTTTC.

This clone occurred a few times. This rearrangement joins TRBV30 to TRBJ1-2, with 7 bases aligning to TRBD1. The CDR3 runs 13 residues. CDR1 and CDR2 (germline): GTSNPN, SVGIG (reference sequence). Unmatched junction bases numbered 5, after V lost 3 bases and J lost 4 bases. The CDR3 DNA sequence: TGTGCCTGGAGGCAGGGGGTGAGCTATGGCTACACCTTC. It is translated as CAWRQGVSYGYTF.

The genes are TRBV14 and TRBJ1-6, with unresolved D. Trimming pared 4 bases from V and 8 bases from J, leaving 9 bases between. Germline CDR1 is SGHDN and CDR2 is FVKESK. This CDR3 spans 13 amino acids. CDR3 DNA sequence: TGTGCCAGCAGCCCCGGGAGGGATTCACCCCTCCACTTT. Protein: CASSPGRDSPLHF.

This clone has a handful of counts. V usage is TRBV20-1 and J usage is TRBJ2-1; D gene ambiguous. The germline V gene encodes CDR1 DFQATT and CDR2 SNEGSKA (reference sequence). This CDR3 comprises 11 residues. The germline V and J ends were trimmed by 5 bases and 7 bases, with 9 bases remaining between them. The CDR3 sequence is CSARPGNEQFF. The CDR3 coding sequence is TGCAGTGCTCGTCCCGGGAATGAGCAGTTCTTC.

The V call is TRBV20-1, the J call TRBJ1-4; D gene ambiguous. CDR3 length equals 11 residues. Germline V lookup: CDR1 DFQATT, CDR2 SNEGSKA (reference sequence). V lost 2 bases and J 5 bases, leaving 3 bases between the germline ends. The chain's CDR3 is CSARPNEKLFF. The CDR3, as DNA: TGCAGTGCTAGACCGAATGAAAAACTGTTTTTT.

This chain links TRBV30 with TRBJ2-1; D not certain. Germline CDR1 and CDR2: GTSNPN and SVGIG (reference sequence). This CDR3 region has 13 residues. The CDR3 sequence is CATTESSYNEQFF. The CDR3, as DNA: TGTGCAACTACAGAGAGCTCCTACAATGAGCAGTTCTTC.

The CDR3 spells CATSRVYSPNTEAFF. The CDR3 DNA reads as TGTGCCACCAGCAGAGTCTACAGTCCGAACACTGAAGCTTTCTTT. The chain combines TRBV15 with TRBJ1-1; unclear D gene. V dropped 1 base and J dropped 1 base, with 10 bases sitting between them. The CDR3 spans 15 residues. CDR1 is LNHNV and CDR2 is YYDKDF in the germline V gene (reference sequence).